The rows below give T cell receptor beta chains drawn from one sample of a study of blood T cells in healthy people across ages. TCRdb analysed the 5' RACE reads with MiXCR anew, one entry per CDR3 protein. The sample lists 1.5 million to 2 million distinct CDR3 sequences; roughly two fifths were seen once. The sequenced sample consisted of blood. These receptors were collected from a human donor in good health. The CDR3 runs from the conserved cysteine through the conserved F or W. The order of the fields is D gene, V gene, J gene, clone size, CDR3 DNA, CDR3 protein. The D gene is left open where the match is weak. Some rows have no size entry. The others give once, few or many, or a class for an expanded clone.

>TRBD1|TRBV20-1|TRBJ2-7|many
TGCAGTGCCTATCGGACAGGGGGCTACGAGCAGTACTTC
CSAYRTGGYEQYF
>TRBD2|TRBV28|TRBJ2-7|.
TGTGCCAGCAGTTTAGTCCTAGCGGGGGCTGAAAAGTACTTC
CASSLVLAGAEKYF
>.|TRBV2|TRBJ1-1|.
TGTGCCAGCAAATTGGACACTGAAGCTTTCTTT
CASKLDTEAFF
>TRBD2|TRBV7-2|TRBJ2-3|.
TGTGCCAGCAGCTCATTATTGACTAGCGGGGGGGTTGCGGATACGCAGTATTTT
CASSSLLTSGGVADTQYF
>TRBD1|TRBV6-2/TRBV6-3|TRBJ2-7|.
TGTGCCAGCAGTTATACAGGGGCGAGGAGAGACGAGCAGTACTTC
CASSYTGARRDEQYF
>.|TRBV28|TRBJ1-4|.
TGTGCCAGCAGCCAGAGGGAGGAAAAACTGTTTTTT
CASSQREEKLFF
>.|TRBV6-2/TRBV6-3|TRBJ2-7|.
TGTGCCAGCAGTTACCCGGCCAGGAAAAACGAGCAGTACTTC
CASSYPARKNEQYF
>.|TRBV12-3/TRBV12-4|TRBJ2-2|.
TGTGCCAGCAGCCGAGACAGCTTAACGTGGACCGGGGAGCTGTTTTTT
CASSRDSLTWTGELFF
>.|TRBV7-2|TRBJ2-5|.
TGTGCCAGCAGCTTTGCCGGGCTTGACCAAGAGACCCAGTACTTC
CASSFAGLDQETQYF
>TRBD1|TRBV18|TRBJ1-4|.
TGTGCCAGCTCACCGCCGCAGGGGGACAGGTCTGAAAAACTGTTTTTT
CASSPPQGDRSEKLFF
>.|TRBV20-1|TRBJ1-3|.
TGCAGTGCTCGCGAGGGCACTGGAAACACCATATATTTT
CSAREGTGNTIYF
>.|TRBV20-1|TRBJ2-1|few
TGCAGTGCTAGAGACCCAGAAGGGGCCTTCTACAATGAGCAGTTCTTC
CSARDPEGAFYNEQFF
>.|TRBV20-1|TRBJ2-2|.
TGCAGTGCTAGAGATAGCACTGTGGGACACCCGAACACCGGGGAGCTGTTTTTT
CSARDSTVGHPNTGELFF
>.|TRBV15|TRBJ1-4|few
TGTGCCACCAGCAGAGCCCAGCTAGAAAAACTGTTTTTT
CATSRAQLEKLFF
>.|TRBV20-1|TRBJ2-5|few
TGCAGTCTCTCCCCTGGGGGCTTCCAAGAGACCCAGTACTTC
CSLSPGGFQETQYF
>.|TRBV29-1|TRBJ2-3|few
TGCAGCGTTGATCGGGGGCCCACAGATACGCAGTATTTT
CSVDRGPTDTQYF
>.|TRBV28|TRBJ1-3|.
TGTGCCAGCAGTCTGCCAGGGCGGAACTCTGGAAACACCATATATTTT
CASSLPGRNSGNTIYF
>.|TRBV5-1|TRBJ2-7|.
TGCGCCAGCAGCTTGGCGGATGTGTCGGAGACCTCCTACGAGCAGTACTTC
CASSLADVSETSYEQYF
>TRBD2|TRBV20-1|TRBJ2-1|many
TGCAGTGCGGAAAGCGGGGCGTCCTACAATGAGCAGTTCTTC
CSAESGASYNEQFF
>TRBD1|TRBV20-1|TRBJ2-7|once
TGCAGTGCTACACCTGTCACAGGGGGCCAACGGGACGAGCAGTACTTC
CSATPVTGGQRDEQYF
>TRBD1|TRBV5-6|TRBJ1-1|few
TGTGCCAGCAGCCCCCTACAGGGGGCCAACACTGAAGCTTTCTTT
CASSPLQGANTEAFF
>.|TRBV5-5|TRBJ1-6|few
TGTGCCAGCAGGATGCAGGCCGATAATTCACCCCTCCACTTT
CASRMQADNSPLHF
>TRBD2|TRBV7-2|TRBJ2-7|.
TGTGCCAGCAGCAGGGTAGCGGGGGCACGCGAGCAGTACTTC
CASSRVAGAREQYF
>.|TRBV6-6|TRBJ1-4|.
TGTGCCAGCAGCCCCCGTGAAAAACTGTTTTTT
CASSPREKLFF
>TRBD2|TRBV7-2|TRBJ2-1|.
TGTGCCAGCAGCTTACTTGGGACTAGCATTTACAATGAGCAGTTCTTC
CASSLLGTSIYNEQFF
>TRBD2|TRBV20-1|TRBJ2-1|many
TGCAGTGCTAGAGATCCTGGGCTAGCGGTAAACAATGAGCAGTTCTTC
CSARDPGLAVNNEQFF
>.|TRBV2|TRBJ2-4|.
TGTGCCAGCAGTGTATTGATAGAACACTACTTC
CASSVLIEHYF
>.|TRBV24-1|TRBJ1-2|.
TGTGCCACCAGTGACATCCGGTCTAACTATGGCTACACCTTC
CATSDIRSNYGYTF
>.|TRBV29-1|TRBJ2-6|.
TGCAGCGCCGGGTCGCTGGGAGACTCTGGGGCCAACGTCCTGACTTTC
CSAGSLGDSGANVLTF
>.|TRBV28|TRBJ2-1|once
TGTGCCAGCAGTTTGTCCGCTGGCTGGAGTAGAGATGAGCAGTTCTTC
CASSLSAGWSRDEQFF
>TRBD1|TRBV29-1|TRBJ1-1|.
TGCAGCGTTGTCCCGACCATTCCGACAGGGTTAGCTTTCTTT
CSVVPTIPTGLAFF
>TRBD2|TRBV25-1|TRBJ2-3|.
TGTGCCAGCAGTGAATTAGGCCCTCCTTTCGGGGGGGATACGCAGTATTTT
CASSELGPPFGGDTQYF
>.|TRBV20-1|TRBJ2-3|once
TGCAGTGCTACTGGACCTTTTATCCCGAGAGATACGCAGTATTTT
CSATGPFIPRDTQYF
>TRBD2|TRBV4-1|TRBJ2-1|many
TGCGCCAGCAGCGACCGTGGCGGGGGGATTTACATGCAGTTCTTC
CASSDRGGGIYMQFF
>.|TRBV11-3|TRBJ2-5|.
TGTGCCAGCAACTTAAGAGTTGGGGGGCTTCAAGAGACCCAGTACTTC
CASNLRVGGLQETQYF
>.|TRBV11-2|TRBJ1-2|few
TGTGCCAGCAGCGGCCGGGGCTACAGGCCCTATGGCTACACCTTC
CASSGRGYRPYGYTF
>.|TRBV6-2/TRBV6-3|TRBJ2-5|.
TGTGCCAGCAGTCCGCACAAAGAGACCCAGTACTTC
CASSPHKETQYF
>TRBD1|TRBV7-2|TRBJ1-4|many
TGTGCCAGCGGGACAGGGTCCGGAAAACTGTTTTTT
CASGTGSGKLFF
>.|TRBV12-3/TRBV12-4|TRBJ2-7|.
TGTGCCAGCAGTTGGTCTCTAGCAGGCGAGCAGTACTTC
CASSWSLAGEQYF
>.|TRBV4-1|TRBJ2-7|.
TGCGCCAGCAGCCAGGATAATGGGGCCCGAGGCGAGCAGTACTTC
CASSQDNGARGEQYF
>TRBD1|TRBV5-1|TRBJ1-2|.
TGCGCCAGCAGGAGGGACAGAGAGTATGGCTACACCTTC
CASRRDREYGYTF
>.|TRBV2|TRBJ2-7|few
TGTGCCAGCAGTGTTGACAACTGGCGCTACGAGCAGTACTTC
CASSVDNWRYEQYF
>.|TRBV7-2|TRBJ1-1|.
TGTGCCAGCAGCTTAGCGCGTGGGGTGGGGGCTTTCTTT
CASSLARGVGAFF
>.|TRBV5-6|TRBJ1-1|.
TGTGCCAGCGGCTTGGGTACACCGATGAACACTGAAGCTTTCTTT
CASGLGTPMNTEAFF
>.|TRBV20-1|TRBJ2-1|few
TGCAGTGCCAGGTTGGGGGGAGGCAATGAGCAGTTCTTC
CSARLGGGNEQFF